These 13 T cell receptor beta chains were all obtained from the same sample, sequenced in a study of blood T cell repertoires in COVID-19. Produced via immunoSEQ multiplex PCR; TCRdb's table is partial and in-frame only. This table has fewer than 350,000 clones, 86% appearing once. The sequencing sample was made of peripheral blood. These receptors came from a man aged 40-49 years with active or convalescent COVID-19.

The gene calls are TRBV28 and TRBJ1-2; no clear D. Germline V gene lookup returns CDR1 MDHEN and CDR2 SYDVKM. V was cut by 7 bases and J by 11 bases, with 20 bases left in between. The CDR3 loop spans 13 amino acids. The CDR3 DNA reads as TGTGCCAGCATTAGTCCCAACCCTAGGAAGTACACCTTC. It is translated as CASISPNPRKYTF.

J is TRBJ1-2 and V is TRBV6-5, with D possibly TRBD1 on 6 matching bases. The CDR3 runs to 16 residues. Trimming removed 2 bases at V and 4 bases at J, with 17 bases between. The V gene's germline CDR1 is MNHEY and CDR2 SVGAGI. The CDR3 region is CASSYLDSPWGYGYTF. The CDR3 region has the DNA TGTGCCAGCAGTTACCTGGACAGCCCTTGGGGCTATGGCTACACCTTC.

V gene TRBV30 combines with J gene TRBJ2-5; 9 bases map to TRBD2. The CDR3 consists of 13 residues. CDR1 GTSNPN and CDR2 SVGIG come from the germline V gene (reference sequence). Unmatched junction bases numbered 3, after V lost 4 bases and J lost 3 bases. This CDR3 reads CAWTVAGEETQYF. In nucleotides, the CDR3 is TGTGCCTGGACAGTAGCGGGAGAAGAGACCCAGTACTTC.

In its sample, this clone was seen a few times. The chain has TRBV18 and TRBJ2-1; 10 positions agree with TRBD1. There are 17 residues in the CDR3. CDR1 is KGHSH and CDR2 is LQKENI in the germline V gene. The V and J ends lost 3 bases and 8 bases, in that order; junction bases with no gene match: 13. CDR3 nucleotide sequence: TGTGCCAGCTCACCCATTCAACCGGGACAGGGGAGGTATGAGCAGTTCTTC. This sequence encodes CASSPIQPGQGRYEQFF.

This clone was seen a handful of times. This chain links TRBV15 with TRBJ1-6, with TRBD1 as a possible D gene (6 bases). With 1 base removed from V and 9 bases from J, the gap between germline ends came to 16 bases. This CDR3 spans 16 amino acids. Germline V lookup: CDR1 LNHNV, CDR2 YYDKDF (reference sequence). The CDR3: CATSRGPQGKGSPLHF. CDR3 nucleotide sequence: TGTGCCACCAGCAGAGGCCCCCAGGGGAAGGGTTCACCCCTCCACTTT.

This sequence joins TRBV19 and TRBJ2-3; no definite D call. The V gene lost 5 bases and the J gene lost 1 base, with 13 bases spanning the gap. The CDR3 sequence is 15 residues long. The V gene's germline CDR1 is LNHDA and CDR2 SQIVND (reference sequence). CDR3 sequence reads: CASSSRAGGTDTQYF. CDR3 DNA: TGTGCCAGTAGTTCAAGAGCAGGTGGCACAGATACGCAGTATTTT. Looking up the rest from reference TRBV19 and TRBJ2-3 gives the full variable domain: DGGITQSPKYLFRKEGQNVTLSCEQNLNHDAMYWYRQDPGQGLRLIYYSQIVNDFQKGDIAEGYSVSREKKESFPLTVTSAQKNPTAFYLCASSSRAGGTDTQYFGPGTRLTVL.

This clone was found a few times. This rearrangement joins TRBV12-3 or TRBV12-4 to TRBJ2-7; D is unresolved. V was pared by 4 bases and J by 7 bases, with 14 bases between. The CDR3 has 13 residues. CDR3 amino acids: CASSYEVEREQYF. For the CDR3, the DNA is TGTGCCAGCAGTTATGAGGTGGAGAGAGAGCAGTACTTC.

The V and J genes are TRBV7-9 and TRBJ1-1; TRBD1 agrees at 8 bases. The CDR3 sequence is 15 residues long. The V gene's germline CDR1 is SEHNR and CDR2 FQNEAQ (reference sequence). Trimming took 0 bases from V and 5 from J; bases not matched to a gene: 5. The CDR3: CASSLARDRRTEAFF. CDR3 DNA: TGTGCCAGCAGCTTAGCGCGGGACAGGCGGACTGAAGCTTTCTTT.

This chain uses TRBV11-2 with TRBJ2-7, with a weak D call TRBD1 (6 bases). The germline V and J ends were trimmed by 4 bases and 1 base, with 8 bases remaining between them. Germline CDR1 SGHAT, CDR2 FQNNGV. The CDR3 has 13 amino acids. DNA of the CDR3: TGTGCCAGCAGCTATGGGACATCCTACGAGCAGTACTTC. Translating gives CASSYGTSYEQYF. Variable domain in full (rest from reference TRBV11-2 and TRBJ2-7): EAGVAQSPRYKIIEKRQSVAFWCNPISGHATLYWYQQILGQGPKLLIQFQNNGVVDDSQLPKDRFSAERLKGVDSTLKIQPAKLEDSAVYLCASSYGTSYEQYFGPGTRLTVT.

This chain links TRBV18 with TRBJ2-3, with 9 bases identical to TRBD2. The CDR3 has 17 residues. V dropped 0 bases and J dropped 5; count of bases not matched to a gene: 9. The germline gives CDR1 KGHSH, CDR2 LQKENI. In DNA form, the CDR3 reads TGTGCCAGCTCACCACCAAAAGTAGCGGGGGAGGGAGATACGCAGTATTTT. Its protein is CASSPPKVAGEGDTQYF.

The V call is TRBV6-5, the J call TRBJ2-3; TRBD2 aligns across 10 bases. CDR1 and CDR2 from the germline V gene are MNHEY and SVGAGI. The CDR3 runs to 15 residues. V shed 6 bases and J 7 bases; nucleotides not matched to a gene: 10. The CDR3 here is CASSNPLAGVYTQYF. The CDR3 bases are TGTGCCAGCAGCAATCCGCTAGCGGGGGTGTATACGCAGTATTTT.

This clone showed up just a few times. The chain links TRBV27 to TRBJ2-2; D uncertain. Germline V gene sequence: CDR1 MNHEY, CDR2 SMNVEV (reference sequence). There are 13 residues in the CDR3. V was clipped by 1 base and J by 7 bases, with 7 bases between them. This CDR3 is CASSLYPSGELFF. Here the CDR3 DNA reads TGTGCCAGCAGTTTATATCCCAGCGGGGAGCTGTTTTTT.

The chain has TRBV27 and TRBJ1-5, with TRBD1 matching over 8 bases. The CDR3 loop spans 13 amino acids. With 6 bases clipped from V and 6 bases from J, the junction kept 4 bases outside the gene matches. CDR1 MNHEY and CDR2 SMNVEV come from the germline V gene (reference sequence). The CDR3 DNA reads TGTGCCAGCAGCAGGGGGCGCGGTCAGCCCCAGCATTTT. It is translated as CASSRGRGQPQHF.